In its sample, the clone carrying this T cell receptor (beta chain) was seen many times. What it binds is unknown. TCRdb reprocessed the reads via MiXCR and lists one record per CDR3 protein. The sample contains several thousand distinct CDR3 sequences, about a sixth of which appear only once. The CDR3 totals 12 residues. Germline lookup yields CDR1 DFQATT and CDR2 SNEGSKA (reference sequence). Trimming stripped 5 bases from V and 4 bases from J, with 12 bases between. The data were taken from a study of liver allograft versus peripheral blood T cells. Looking at the study overall: Graft-liver T cell receptor repertoires were compared against recipient peripheral blood repertoires.

Findings and limits, study-wide: Repertoires of T cell receptors in liver allografts reportedly differed from peripheral blood repertoires.

The rearrangement joins TRBV20-1 to TRBJ2-7; D might be TRBD2 (6 bases). The sequence was collected from a human patient who had a liver transplant. T cells may partly derive from the graft donor. The CDR3 region is CSAAGSMYEQYF. DNA for the CDR3: TGCAGTGCTGCCGGGAGCATGTACGAGCAGTACTTC.